These 19 T cell receptor beta chains came from one sample sequenced in a study of T-cell memory formation after mild COVID-19. TCRdb fed the 5' RACE reads into MiXCR, producing one record per CDR3 protein. This table holds about 150,000 distinct CDR3 sequences, about 14% found once. Source material: PBMCs or a T cell subset sorted from them (not recorded which). These receptors were collected from an adult woman who had mild COVID-19 (a few samples of this study predate the infection). Cell type and time point are not known.

This clonotype came up a few times. The chain couples TRBV2 to TRBJ2-7; D gene unclear. Per the germline V gene, CDR1 is SNHLY and CDR2 is FYNNEI. The CDR3 covers 15 residues. V dropped 4 bases and J dropped 5 bases, with 18 bases sitting between them. The DNA of the CDR3 is TGTGCCAGCAGTGGTAGTCGTGCAGGTGCGCACGAGCAGTACTTC. It translates to CASSGSRAGAHEQYF.

This clonotype showed up many times. V usage is TRBV12-3 or TRBV12-4 and J usage is TRBJ2-1, with TRBD2 matching over 13 bases. CDR3 length: 15 residues. Trimming cost V 3 bases and J 5 bases; bases outside gene matches: 1. CDR3 DNA sequence: TGTGCCAGCAGTTTGGGACTAGCGGGGCACAATGAGCAGTTCTTC. It translates to CASSLGLAGHNEQFF.

This clonotype showed up just a few times. The chain recombines TRBV12-3 or TRBV12-4 with TRBJ1-3; unclear D gene. This CDR3 spans 15 amino acids. V gave up 0 bases and J gave up 0 bases, with 6 bases separating them. The CDR3 loop reads CASSLALISGNTIYF. The CDR3 nucleotides are TGTGCCAGCAGTTTAGCACTGATCTCTGGAAACACCATATATTTT.

V usage is TRBV18 and J usage is TRBJ1-1; D uncertain. The germline V gene encodes CDR1 KGHSH and CDR2 LQKENI. This CDR3 comprises 15 residues. Trimming shortened V by 0 bases and J by 10 bases, and 18 bases separated the two germline ends. CDR3 sequence: CASSPPGPGDNGAFF. DNA of the CDR3: TGTGCCAGCTCACCACCAGGGCCAGGAGATAACGGAGCTTTCTTT.

The table lists this clonotype with a few counts. A read error may account for a junction end that differs from germline. This rearrangement joins TRBV7-7 to TRBJ2-1, with 11 bases aligning to TRBD2. The CDR3 length is 15 residues. Germline V CDR1 and CDR2: SSHAT, FNYEAQ (reference sequence). CDR3 residues: CASSSIAGGPNEQFF. In DNA, the CDR3 is TGTGCTAGCAGCTCAATAGCGGGAGGGCCGAATGAGCAGTTCTTC.

There are a few counts of this clonotype. The rearrangement joins TRBV7-9 to TRBJ2-1; 9 nucleotides align to TRBD1. The CDR3 covers 17 residues. Losses at the gene ends were 3 bases for V and 1 base for J; bases not matched to a gene: 7. In germline, CDR1 is SEHNR, CDR2 FQNEAQ (reference sequence). The CDR3 region is CASSFTGGTGSYNEQFF. The CDR3 nucleotides read TGTGCCAGCAGCTTCACCGGGGGGACAGGGTCCTACAATGAGCAGTTCTTC.

This clonotype was seen only a few times. J is TRBJ2-3 and V is TRBV4-3, with D perhaps TRBD1 (6 bases). Germline CDR1 reads LGHNA; CDR2 reads YSLEER. This CDR3 comprises 15 residues. With 4 bases removed from V and 4 bases from J, the gap between germline ends came to 15 bases. For the CDR3, the DNA is TGCGCCAGCAGCCGGGGATCAGGGGCGGCAGATACGCAGTATTTT. Its protein is CASSRGSGAADTQYF.

This clonotype was counted between two and nine times. This chain links TRBV18 with TRBJ2-1, with 9 bases fitting TRBD2. CDR1 is KGHSH, CDR2 LQKENI, per germline. CDR3 length: 16 residues. V lost 5 bases, J lost 4 bases, and 9 bases stayed unmatched. CDR3 nucleotide sequence: TGTGCCAGCTCATTCCTTGGTAGCGGGGGTTACAATGAGCAGTTCTTC. It encodes CASSFLGSGGYNEQFF. The full variable domain, in which reference TRBV18 and TRBJ2-1 provide the parts outside the CDR3, is NAGVMQNPRHLVRRRGQEARLRCSPMKGHSHVYWYRQLPEEGLKFMVYLQKENIIDESGMPKERFSAEFPKEGPSILRIQQVVRGDSAAYFCASSFLGSGGYNEQFFGPGTRLTVL.

This clonotype came up many times. The chain is built from TRBV7-9 and TRBJ1-4; 8 nucleotides line up with TRBD1. This CDR3 contains 15 residues. Germline loops: CDR1 SEHNR, CDR2 FQNEAQ (reference sequence). V dropped 5 bases and J dropped 8; count of bases not matched to a gene: 10. CDR3 residues: CASSPTTGEEEKLFF. The CDR3 DNA reads as TGTGCCAGCAGCCCGACGACAGGGGAGGAAGAAAAACTGTTTTTT.

The genes are TRBV5-5 and TRBJ2-1; D is perhaps TRBD1 or TRBD2 (5 bases each). Trimming stripped 2 bases from V and 4 bases from J, with 16 bases between. CDR1 is SGHKS, CDR2 YYEKEE, per germline (reference sequence). This CDR3 is 16 amino acids long. CDR3 sequence reads: CASSLIGTPKYNEQFF. CDR3 coding DNA: TGTGCCAGCAGCTTAATCGGGACGCCCAAATACAATGAGCAGTTCTTC.

The chain combines TRBV5-1 with TRBJ1-2, with D possibly being TRBD1 (5 bases). CDR1 and CDR2 (germline): SGHRS, YFSETQ. The CDR3 is 15 amino acids. Deletions cut 0 bases from V and 0 bases from J, with 9 bases between. CDR3 amino acids: CASSLGDGPNYGYTF. CDR3 nucleotide sequence: TGCGCCAGCAGCTTGGGGGACGGCCCTAACTATGGCTACACCTTC.

This clonotype was found a few times. CDR3 residues: CASSLMGLGPNEQFF. CDR3 coding DNA: TGTGCCAGCAGCTTAATGGGACTAGGACCCAATGAGCAGTTCTTC. J is TRBJ2-1 and V is TRBV7-3, with 8 nucleotides matching TRBD2. The CDR3 runs to 15 residues. V shed 1 base and J 6 bases; nucleotides not matched to a gene: 5. Looked up from germline, CDR1 is SGHTA and CDR2 is FQGTGA. The complete variable domain, with remaining parts taken from reference TRBV7-3 and TRBJ2-1, reads GAGVSQTPSNKVTEKGKYVELRCDPISGHTALYWYRQSLGQGPEFLIYFQGTGAADDSGLPNDRFFAVRPEGSVSTLKIQRTERGDSAVYLCASSLMGLGPNEQFFGPGTRLTVL.

This clonotype was seen only a few times. The junction departs from germline at one end; a sequencing error may be responsible. The chain recombines TRBV20-1 with TRBJ1-2; TRBD1 might be the D (5 bases). This CDR3 has 12 amino acids. The germline CDR1 and CDR2 sequences are DFQATT and SNEGSKA (reference sequence). CDR3 amino acids: CSATRGEASNWF. CDR3 DNA sequence: TGCAGTGCTACAAGGGGTGAGGCCTCTAATTGGTTC.

This sequence joins TRBV29-1 and TRBJ2-1; no clear D gene. The CDR3 covers 14 residues. The germline V gene encodes CDR1 SQVTM and CDR2 ANQGSEA. Trimming removed 3 bases from V and 2 bases from J, with 11 bases in between. In nucleotides, the CDR3 is TGCAGCGTTGAGGTAGATACTCCCTACAATGAGCAGTTCTTC. It encodes CSVEVDTPYNEQFF.

This clonotype was picked up one time. This chain uses TRBV6-6 with TRBJ1-2, with TRBD1 as a possible D gene (5 bases). Germline V gene lookup returns CDR1 MNHNY and CDR2 SVGAGI (reference sequence). The CDR3 has 15 amino acids. V shed 0 bases and J shed 6 bases, with 14 bases lying between them. CDR3 sequence (DNA): TGTGCCAGCAGTTACTCGACAGAGGGAGGAAATGGCTACACCTTC. Amino acid sequence: CASSYSTEGGNGYTF.

A few counts support this clonotype. CDR3: CASSRTINGGAPYEQYF. The DNA of the CDR3 is TGTGCCAGCAGTCGGACCATCAACGGGGGGGCACCCTACGAGCAGTACTTC. The chain recombines TRBV28 with TRBJ2-7; 8 bases are shared with TRBD2. CDR1 is MDHEN and CDR2 is SYDVKM in the germline V gene. Losses at the gene ends were 5 bases for V and 2 bases for J; bases not matched to a gene: 14. The CDR3 spans 17 residues.

The J gene is TRBJ2-3, the V gene TRBV23-1; D remains unclear. TRBV23-1 carries the ORF label, with uncertain function. V was pared by 4 bases and J by 4 bases, with 15 bases between. This CDR3 has 15 amino acids. CDR3 sequence reads: CASSLRDGLPDTQYF. CDR3 in DNA: TGCGCCAGCAGTCTTCGCGACGGGCTCCCAGATACGCAGTATTTT.

A few counts support this clonotype. The chain has TRBV30 and TRBJ2-2; TRBD1 matches 10 bases. V dropped 5 bases and J dropped 6; count of bases not matched to a gene: 0. The germline gives CDR1 GTSNPN, CDR2 SVGIG (reference sequence). This CDR3 comprises 12 residues. The CDR3 bases are TGTGCCTGGGGACAGGGGGCCGGGGAGCTGTTTTTT. This translates into CAWGQGAGELFF. Full variable domain (rest looked up from reference TRBV30 and TRBJ2-2): SQTIHQWPATLVQPVGSPLSLECTVEGTSNPNLYWYRQAAGRGLQLLFYSVGIGQISSEVPQNLSASRPQDRQFILSSKKLLLSDSGFYLCAWGQGAGELFFGEGSRLTVL.

As DNA, the CDR3 is TGTGCCAGCAGGGGGACAGGGGGTAAGGGTTCACCCCTCCACTTT. Translated: CASRGTGGKGSPLHF. The chain links TRBV2 to TRBJ1-6; 11 nucleotides match TRBD1. Germline V gene data show CDR1 as SNHLY and CDR2 as FYNNEI. This CDR3 has 15 amino acids. The V gene end was trimmed by 6 bases and the J gene end by 9 bases; junction bases not matched to a gene: 7.